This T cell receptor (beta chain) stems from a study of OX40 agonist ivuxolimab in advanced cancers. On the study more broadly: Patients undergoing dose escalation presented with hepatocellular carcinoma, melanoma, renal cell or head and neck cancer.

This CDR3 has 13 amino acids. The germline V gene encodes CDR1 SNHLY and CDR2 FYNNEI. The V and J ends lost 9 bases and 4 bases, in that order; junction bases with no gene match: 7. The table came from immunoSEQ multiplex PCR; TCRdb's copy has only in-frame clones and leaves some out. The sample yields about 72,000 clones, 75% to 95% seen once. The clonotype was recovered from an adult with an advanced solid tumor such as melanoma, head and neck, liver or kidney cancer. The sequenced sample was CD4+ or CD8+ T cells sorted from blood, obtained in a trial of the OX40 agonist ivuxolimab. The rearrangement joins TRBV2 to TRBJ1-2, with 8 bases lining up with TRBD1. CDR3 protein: CASGQGSIYGYTF. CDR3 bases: TGTGCCAGTGGACAGGGTAGTATCTATGGCTACACCTTC.